Below, one T cell receptor beta chain is given with its context. No antigen is known for it. The data are from a study of Tregs in tolerant kidney transplant recipients. Study outcomes and limitations: Few patients were studied, so findings need validation in larger groups. This study did not directly address biological reproducibility.

Generated by immunoSEQ multiplex PCR, the TCRdb table keeps only in-frame clones and is missing some. The table records some 90,000 clones, approximately 92% of them present only once. V shed 0 bases and J shed 4 bases, with 14 bases lying between them. The CDR3 is 15 residues long. The germline CDR1 and CDR2 sequences are SGHNT and YYREEE (reference sequence). V usage is TRBV5-4 and J usage is TRBJ2-7; maybe TRBD2 (5 bases). This clonotype originated in a human donor in good health. Specimen: CD8+ T cells from blood. The CDR3 spells CASSLGRTSSYEQYF. CDR3 sequence (DNA): TGTGCCAGCAGCTTGGGTCGAACTAGTTCGTACGAGCAGTACTTC.